This T cell receptor beta chain was sequenced in a study of metastatic and nonmetastatic thyroid tumors. At the level of the study: Repertoire data that came from the blood and tumor or nodule tissue of malignant and benign thyroid patients were compared.

The germline CDR1 and CDR2 sequences are LGHNA and YNFKEQ. Unmatched junction bases numbered 4, after V lost 0 bases and J lost 2 bases. The CDR3 is 17 residues long. This clone occurred many times. TCRdb reassembled clones from the PCR reads with MiXCR. The data show more than 70,000 clones, less than 10% seen once. Among the patients, none had received any treatment before thyroid surgery. This receptor was taken from a female donor with papillary thyroid cancer or a benign thyroid nodule (not recorded which). Some clones in this sample may be carry-over from other donors' samples. What was sequenced was blood. V usage is TRBV4-2 and J usage is TRBJ1-5; 10 nucleotides align to TRBD1. CDR3 sequence (DNA): TGTGCCAGCAGCCAAGACCGGGACAGGGGAGGCAATCAGCCCCAGCATTTT. This codes for CASSQDRDRGGNQPQHF.